This TCR beta chain appears in the sequencing data of a study of blood T cell repertoires in COVID-19. Authors' analysis steps: Amplification of reference gene primers provided the estimated nucleated cell counts. Assay used: immunoSEQ multiplex PCR; TCRdb lists only in-frame clones, some missing. The V and J calls and clone size are taken from that table; D and trimming were inferred from the DNA. This sample has 100,000 to 130,000 clones, with over 80% found just once. V shed 7 bases and J 6 bases; nucleotides not matched to a gene: 10. This CDR3 spans 15 amino acids. Germline V gene lookup returns CDR1 MNHEY and CDR2 SVGAGI.

The genes are TRBV6-5 and TRBJ1-1; 11 positions agree with TRBD1. The sample comprised peripheral blood. This clonotype originated in a woman in her 70s with acute or convalescent COVID-19. The CDR3 region has the DNA TGTGCCAGCAACTTCGGGGACAGGGGGTGGTCTGAAGCTTTCTTT. It encodes CASNFGDRGWSEAFF.